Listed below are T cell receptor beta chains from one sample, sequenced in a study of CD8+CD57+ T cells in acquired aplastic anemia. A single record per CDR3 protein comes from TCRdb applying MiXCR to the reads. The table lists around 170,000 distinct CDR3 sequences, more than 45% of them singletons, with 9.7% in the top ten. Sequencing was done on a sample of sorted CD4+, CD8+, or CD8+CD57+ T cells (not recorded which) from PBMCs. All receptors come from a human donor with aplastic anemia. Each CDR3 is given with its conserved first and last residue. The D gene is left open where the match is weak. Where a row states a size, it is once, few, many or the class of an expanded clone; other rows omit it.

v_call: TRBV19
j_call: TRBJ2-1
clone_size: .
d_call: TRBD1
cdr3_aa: CASSIDPTGGNEQFF
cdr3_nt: TGTGCCAGTAGTATAGACCCAACAGGGGGCAATGAGCAGTTCTTC

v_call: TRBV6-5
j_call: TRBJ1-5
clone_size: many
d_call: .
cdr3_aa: CASSYSYPGQPQHF
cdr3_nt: TGTGCCAGCAGTTACTCTTACCCCGGTCAGCCCCAGCATTTT

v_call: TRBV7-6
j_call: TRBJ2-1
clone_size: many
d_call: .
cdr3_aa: CASSTANNEQFF
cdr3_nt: TGTGCCAGCAGTACCGCCAACAATGAGCAGTTCTTC

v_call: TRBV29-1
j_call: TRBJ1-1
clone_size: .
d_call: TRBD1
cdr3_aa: CSFARDRGYLEAFF
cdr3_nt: TGCAGCTTCGCTCGGGACAGGGGTTACTTGGAAGCTTTCTTT

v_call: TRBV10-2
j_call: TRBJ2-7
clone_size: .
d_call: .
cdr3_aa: CASSESTDYEQYF
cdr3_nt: TGCGCCAGCAGTGAGTCGACGGACTACGAGCAGTACTTC

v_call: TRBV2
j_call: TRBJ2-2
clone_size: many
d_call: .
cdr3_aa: CASSVEAGNTGELFF
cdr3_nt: TGTGCCAGCAGTGTAGAAGCGGGTAACACCGGGGAGCTGTTTTTT

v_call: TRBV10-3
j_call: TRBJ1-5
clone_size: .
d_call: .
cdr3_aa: CAIRQDGYPQHF
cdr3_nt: TGTGCCATACGACAGGACGGTTACCCCCAGCATTTT

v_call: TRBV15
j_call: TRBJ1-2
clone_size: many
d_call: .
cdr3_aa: CATSRDLGLTQGSYGYTF
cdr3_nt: TGTGCCACCAGCAGAGATTTGGGCCTTACCCAAGGATCCTATGGCTACACCTTC

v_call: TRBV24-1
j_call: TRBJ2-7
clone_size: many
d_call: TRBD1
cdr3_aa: CATSDRTGGRFYEQYF
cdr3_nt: TGTGCCACCAGTGACAGGACAGGTGGCCGTTTTTACGAGCAGTACTTC

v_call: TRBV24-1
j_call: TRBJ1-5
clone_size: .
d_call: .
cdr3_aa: CATSRGGRQPQHF
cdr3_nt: TGTGCCACCTCGAGAGGGGGGAGACAGCCCCAGCATTTT

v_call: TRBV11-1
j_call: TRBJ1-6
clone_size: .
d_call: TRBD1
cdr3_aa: CASSPGAGGASSPLHF
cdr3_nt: TGTGCCAGCAGCCCAGGGGCAGGGGGCGCTTCTTCACCCCTCCACTTT

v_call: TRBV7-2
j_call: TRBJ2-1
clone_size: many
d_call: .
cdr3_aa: CASSFRPYNEQFF
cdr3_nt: TGTGCCAGCAGCTTTCGTCCTTACAATGAGCAGTTCTTC